Listed here are 20 T cell receptor beta chains from one sample, sequenced in a study of shared clonotypes between healthy human individuals. Measured with immunoSEQ multiplex PCR; TCRdb has only the in-frame clones, and not every one. The data show over a million clones, around 98% seen once. Material for sequencing was naive CD4+ T cells sorted from blood. The subset is: CD45RA+ positively selected. The receptor source for this set is a man aged 30-40 years in good health.

This clone has only one observation. DNA of the CDR3: TGTGCCATCAGCGACCGGAGGACAGGGGGCTCCTACGAGCAGTACTTC. It is translated as CAISDRRTGGSYEQYF. The chain employs TRBV10-3 and TRBJ2-7; 10 nucleotides match TRBD1. Germline V gene lookup returns CDR1 ENHRY and CDR2 SYGVKD. The V and J ends lost 6 bases and 0 bases, in that order; junction bases with no gene match: 8. The CDR3 extends over 16 amino acids.

The chain is built from TRBV5-1 and TRBJ2-1, with 8 bases aligning to TRBD1. Per germline, CDR1 SGHRS and CDR2 YFSETQ. The CDR3 has 15 residues. V shed 4 bases and J 6 bases; nucleotides not matched to a gene: 9. The DNA for the CDR3 is TGCGCCAGCAGCGCAAGACAGGGGACCGCCAATGAGCAGTTCTTC. Translating it yields CASSARQGTANEQFF.

The chain recombines TRBV4-3 with TRBJ2-3; TRBD2 matches 10 bases. This CDR3 has 18 amino acids. V lost 0 bases and J lost 3; bases outside the gene matches: 9. CDR1 and CDR2 from the germline V gene are LGHNA and YSLEER. The CDR3 coding sequence is TGCGCCAGCAGCCAAGAACTAAGCGGGAGGGCCGGGACAGATACGCAGTATTTT. Encoded protein: CASSQELSGRAGTDTQYF.

This rearrangement joins TRBV29-1 to TRBJ1-3; perhaps TRBD1 as D (6 bases). The CDR3 extends over 17 amino acids. The germline V and J ends were trimmed by 7 bases and 4 bases, with 26 bases remaining between them. Germline V gene data show CDR1 as SQVTM and CDR2 as ANQGSEA. As DNA, the CDR3 is TGCAGCGCCCTCGGCAGGAACCGAGGGACATCAGGAAACACCATATATTTT. Protein: CSALGRNRGTSGNTIYF.

This chain joins TRBV2 and TRBJ2-7, with 7 bases matching TRBD1. The CDR3 extends over 15 amino acids. V trimming: 8 bases; J trimming: 5 bases; junction bases outside the gene matches: 15. The germline CDR1 and CDR2 sequences are SNHLY and FYNNEI. CDR3 DNA: TGTGCCAGCCGCATGACCGAGACAGGGAGCAACGAGCAGTACTTC. Its translation is CASRMTETGSNEQYF.

V and J are TRBV7-9 and TRBJ2-1; no clear D. CDR1 and CDR2 from the germline V gene are SEHNR and FQNEAQ (reference sequence). The V end lost 4 bases, the J end lost 10 bases, and 8 bases lay between the germline ends. CDR3 length: 11 residues. The CDR3 DNA sequence: TGTGCCAGCAGCTGGACGTCAGAGCAGTTCTTC. Its protein is CASSWTSEQFF. The full variable domain, rest sourced from reference TRBV7-9 and TRBJ2-1, is DTGVSQNPRHKITKRGQNVTFRCDPISEHNRLYWYRQTLGQGPEFLTYFQNEAQLEKSRLLSDRFSAERPKGSFSTLEIQRTEQGDSAMYLCASSWTSEQFFGPGTRLTVL.

The chain is built from TRBV29-1 and TRBJ1-2; 8 bases match TRBD1. This CDR3 has 12 amino acids. Losses at the gene ends were 4 bases for V and 8 bases for J; bases not matched to a gene: 6. Per germline, CDR1 SQVTM and CDR2 ANQGSEA. CDR3 in amino acids: CSVVGTGRGYTF. The CDR3 DNA follows: TGCAGCGTTGTCGGGACAGGAAGGGGCTACACCTTC.

The chain links TRBV14 to TRBJ1-1; D remains unclear. V was shortened by 0 bases and J by 0 bases, with 11 bases between the two germline ends. Germline CDR1 SGHDN, CDR2 FVKESK. This CDR3 comprises 16 residues. The CDR3 spells CASSQDRVRVNTEAFF. The CDR3 DNA follows: TGTGCCAGCAGCCAAGATAGGGTACGGGTGAACACTGAAGCTTTCTTT.

CDR3 DNA: TGTGCCTGGACAGGAGACTCAGGGAACGTCTATGGCTACACCTTC. Translating gives CAWTGDSGNVYGYTF. The rearrangement joins TRBV30 to TRBJ1-2, with a possible D match to TRBD1 (5 bases). Germline assignment: CDR1 GTSNPN and CDR2 SVGIG (reference sequence). Trimming pared 4 bases from V and 4 bases from J, leaving 19 bases between. This CDR3 comprises 15 residues. Looking up the rest from reference TRBV30 and TRBJ1-2 gives the full variable domain: SQTIHQWPATLVQPVGSPLSLECTVEGTSNPNLYWYRQAAGRGLQLLFYSVGIGQISSEVPQNLSASRPQDRQFILSSKKLLLSDSGFYLCAWTGDSGNVYGYTFGSGTRLTVV.

The genes are TRBV28 and TRBJ1-2; perhaps TRBD1 as D (5 bases). Looked up from germline, CDR1 is MDHEN and CDR2 is SYDVKM. Trimming cost V 4 bases and J 4 bases, with 16 bases left between them. The CDR3 runs 15 residues. CDR3 bases: TGTGCCAGCAGTTCCACCGACAGAATCCTCTATGGCTACACCTTC. Residues: CASSSTDRILYGYTF.

As DNA, the CDR3 is TGTGCCTTGATTCTAGGGAGGACTGAAGCTTTCTTT. Translated, it gives CALILGRTEAFF. The rearrangement links TRBV30 to TRBJ1-1; D is undetermined. The CDR3 has 12 residues. Germline CDR1 and CDR2: GTSNPN and SVGIG (reference sequence). Trimming took off 7 bases at V and 5 bases at J, with 14 bases between the two ends.

The chain has TRBV7-2 and TRBJ2-5, with D hard to call. The V gene's germline CDR1 is SGHTA and CDR2 FQGNSA. The CDR3 extends over 12 amino acids. V dropped 5 bases and J dropped 0 bases, with 4 bases sitting between them. The DNA of the CDR3 is TGTGCCAGCAGCAAGTACCAAGAGACCCAGTACTTC. It specifies CASSKYQETQYF.

CDR3 protein: CASSFAKNWYPTDTQYF. The CDR3, as DNA: TGTGCCAGCAGTTTTGCGAAGAACTGGTACCCCACAGATACGCAGTATTTT. V and J are TRBV27 and TRBJ2-3; D is unresolved. From germline, CDR1 is MNHEY and CDR2 SMNVEV (reference sequence). The V end was cut by 3 bases, the J end by 2 bases, with 18 bases between. The CDR3 covers 17 residues.

The chain links TRBV5-8 to TRBJ1-4; D gene unclear. The length of the CDR3 is 10 residues. V was trimmed by 5 bases and J by 17 bases, leaving 13 bases between them. The germline CDR1 and CDR2 sequences are SGHTS and YDEGEE. The CDR3 bases are TGTGCCAGCAGACGCGCGGAGTTATTTTTT. Protein: CASRRAELFF. Combining the CDR3 with reference TRBV5-8 and TRBJ1-4 gives the whole variable domain EAGVTQSPTHLIKTRGQQATLRCSPISGHTSVYWYQQALGLGLQFLLWYDEGEERNRGNFPPRFSGRQFPNYSSELNVNALELEDSALYLCASRRAELFFGSGTQLSVL.

The V and J genes are TRBV11-3 and TRBJ2-5; 7 bases are shared with TRBD1. V lost 5 bases and J lost 5; bases outside the gene matches: 11. In germline, CDR1 is SGHNT, CDR2 YENEEA. This CDR3 is 15 amino acids long. This CDR3 reads CASSRGQFGSETQYF. The CDR3 nucleotides read TGTGCCAGCAGCAGGGGACAGTTTGGTTCGGAGACCCAGTACTTC.

A word on this clone: The sample contains more than one DNA sequence encoding this CDR3. The chain employs TRBV6-1 and TRBJ2-7, with TRBD1 matching over 7 bases. CDR1 and CDR2 (germline): MNHNS, SASEGT. The CDR3 runs 13 residues. V was clipped by 6 bases and J by 1 base; unmatched bases: 3. In nucleotides, the CDR3 is TGTGCCAGCAGCCGACAGGGTTCCTACGAGCAGTACTTC. This sequence encodes CASSRQGSYEQYF.

V gene TRBV2 combines with J gene TRBJ2-7, with 8 bases identical to TRBD2. V lost 5 bases and J lost 0; bases outside the gene matches: 18. The length of the CDR3 is 19 residues. Germline CDR1 and CDR2: SNHLY and FYNNEI. The CDR3 nucleotides are TGTGCCAGCAGTAAATGGGCGGGAGGACCTCTTCTAAGCTCCTACGAGCAGTACTTC. Its protein product is CASSKWAGGPLLSSYEQYF. Together with reference TRBV2 and TRBJ2-7, the CDR3 gives the full variable domain: EPEVTQTPSHQVTQMGQEVILRCVPISNHLYFYWYRQILGQKVEFLVSFYNNEISEKSEIFDDQFSVERPDGSNFTLKIRSTKLEDSAMYFCASSKWAGGPLLSSYEQYFGPGTRLTVT.

This clone was counted a single time. The chain employs TRBV18 and TRBJ2-7; TRBD1 matches at 9 bases. Germline trimming cut 4 bases from V and 7 bases from J; bases unmatched to any gene: 8. The CDR3 length is 14 residues. Germline lookup yields CDR1 KGHSH and CDR2 LQKENI. As DNA, the CDR3 is TGTGCCAGCTCACTCCGGGACAGGGAAGGGGAGCAGTACTTC. This translates into CASSLRDREGEQYF.

This chain links TRBV27 with TRBJ2-3, with D possibly TRBD1 on 6 matching bases. Between the trimmed V and J ends, which lost 6 bases and 1 base, there was a span of 17 bases. Germline lookup yields CDR1 MNHEY and CDR2 SMNVEV (reference sequence). The CDR3 runs to 16 residues. CDR3 region: CASRWTVSVGTDTQYF. The CDR3 DNA follows: TGTGCCAGCAGATGGACAGTGTCCGTGGGCACAGATACGCAGTATTTT.

The rearrangement joins TRBV21-1 to TRBJ2-1; TRBD2 is taken as the D call from the table, unchecked against the DNA. TRBV21-1 is described as a pseudogene. The CDR3 extends over 14 amino acids. CDR3 sequence: CASSKGSSYNEQFF. CDR3 DNA sequence: TGTGCCAGCAGCAAAGGGAGCTCCTACAATGAGCAGTTCTTC.